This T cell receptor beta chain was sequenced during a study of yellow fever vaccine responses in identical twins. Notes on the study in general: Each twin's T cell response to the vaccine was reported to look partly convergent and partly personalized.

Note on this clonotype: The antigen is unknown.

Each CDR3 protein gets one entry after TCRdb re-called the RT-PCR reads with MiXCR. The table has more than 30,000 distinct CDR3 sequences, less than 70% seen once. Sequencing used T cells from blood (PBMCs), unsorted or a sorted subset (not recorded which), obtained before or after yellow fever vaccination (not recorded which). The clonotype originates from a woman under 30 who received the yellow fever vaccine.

CDR3 coding DNA: TGTGCCAGCTCACCCTGGGACAGGGGAGAGAAGACCCAGTACTTC. Its translation: CASSPWDRGEKTQYF. This chain links TRBV18 with TRBJ2-5, with 10 bases lining up with TRBD1. Germline V gives CDR1 KGHSH, CDR2 LQKENI. The CDR3 consists of 15 residues. The junction had 7 bases not matched to a gene; V was cut back by 3 bases and J by 6 bases.